This T cell receptor (beta chain) is drawn from a study of CD8 T cells in ankylosing spondylitis. Trimming removed 4 bases from V and 7 bases from J, with 11 bases in between. The CDR3 loop spans 13 amino acids. Germline-derived CDR1 and CDR2 are MNHNS and SASEGT. Regarding the study as a whole: The authors found the disease-linked clones to be CD8+ and relatively rare in peripheral blood. In ankylosing spondylitis blood, a motif of about eight highly homologous TCR beta variants appeared characteristic. Disease-linked clones reportedly concentrated significantly in matched ankylosing spondylitis synovial fluid. Reports of some motif variants in reactive arthritis synovial fluid and blood predate this one.

It was by quantitative 5'-RACE with molecular barcodes that TCR beta libraries were made. TCRdb recomputed calls from the 5' RACE reads with MiXCR, one row per CDR3 protein. The sample lists about 480,000 distinct CDR3 sequences, 15% to 20% occurring once. In its sample, this clonotype was seen a few times. Its antigen is undetermined. This TCR was sampled from a male donor with ankylosing spondylitis. The V and J genes are TRBV6-1 and TRBJ1-5; D ambiguous. Sequenced sample: blood, either unsorted or a sorted T cell fraction (not recorded which). CDR3 in amino acids: CASSVISRQPQHF. DNA for the CDR3: TGTGCCAGCAGTGTTATCTCCAGGCAGCCCCAGCATTTT.